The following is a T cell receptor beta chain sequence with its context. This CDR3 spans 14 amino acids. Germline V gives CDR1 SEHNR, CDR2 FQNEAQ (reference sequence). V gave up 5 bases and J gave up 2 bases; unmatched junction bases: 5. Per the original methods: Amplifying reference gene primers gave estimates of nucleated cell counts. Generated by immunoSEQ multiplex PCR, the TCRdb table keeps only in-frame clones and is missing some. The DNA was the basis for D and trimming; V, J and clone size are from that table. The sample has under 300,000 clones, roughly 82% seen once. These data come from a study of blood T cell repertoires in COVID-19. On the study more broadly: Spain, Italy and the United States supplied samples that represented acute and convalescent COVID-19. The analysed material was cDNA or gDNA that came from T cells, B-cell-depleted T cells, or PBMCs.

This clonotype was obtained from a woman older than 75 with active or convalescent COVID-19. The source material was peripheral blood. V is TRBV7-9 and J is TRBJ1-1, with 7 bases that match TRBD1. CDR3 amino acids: CASSLGTDNTEAFF. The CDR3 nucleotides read TGTGCCAGCAGCCTCGGGACAGACAACACTGAAGCTTTCTTT.